The 13 T cell receptor beta chains given below trace back to one sample, sequenced in a study of CD8 T cells in Susac syndrome. The authors reverse transcribed roughly 0.5 to 1 ug RNA with random hexamers. TCRdb re-derived calls from the immunoSEQ multiplex PCR reads in MiXCR, one entry per CDR3 protein. The sample carries fewer than 300,000 distinct CDR3 sequences, 80% to 90% recorded once. The source material was CD8+ T cells from PBMCs. The receptors derive from a human donor with multiple sclerosis.

The chain carries TRBV6-1 and TRBJ1-1, with a weak D call TRBD1 (5 bases). Germline V lookup: CDR1 MNHNS, CDR2 SASEGT. This CDR3 is built from 14 residues. Trimming took 7 bases from V and 7 from J, leaving 19 bases between them. The CDR3 protein is CASKTPVSGSEAFF. Written as DNA, the CDR3 is TGTGCCAGCAAGACCCCGGTGTCAGGGAGTGAAGCTTTCTTT.

This chain links TRBV5-5 with TRBJ2-1; no definite D call. The CDR3 has 14 residues. Germline V gives CDR1 SGHKS, CDR2 YYEKEE (reference sequence). Trimming pared 3 bases from V and 8 bases from J, leaving 15 bases between. The CDR3, as DNA: TGTGCCAGCAGCTCTTCGGACCTTCTGGATGAGCAGTTCTTC. It codes for CASSSSDLLDEQFF.

The V gene is TRBV6-5, the J gene TRBJ2-1; D possibly corresponds to TRBD2 (5 bases). The germline V gene has CDR1 MNHEY and CDR2 SVGAGI. CDR3 length: 12 amino acids. V dropped 9 bases and J dropped 8 bases, with 14 bases sitting between them. The DNA for the CDR3 is TGTGCCAGAAGTGTTACCGGGGATGAGCAGTTCTTC. As protein: CARSVTGDEQFF.

The chain recombines TRBV30 with TRBJ1-1, with D hard to call. With 1 base removed from V and 2 bases from J, the gap between germline ends came to 5 bases. The germline CDR1 and CDR2 sequences are GTSNPN and SVGIG (reference sequence). The CDR3 consists of 12 residues. CDR3: CAWSGANTEAFF. The CDR3, as DNA: TGTGCCTGGAGTGGGGCTAACACTGAAGCTTTCTTT.

The CDR3 sequence: CATSSGTGQYGYTF. For the CDR3, the DNA is TGTGCCACCAGCAGCGGGACAGGACAGTATGGCTACACCTTC. The chain joins TRBV15 to TRBJ1-2; 8 bases map to TRBD1. Germline values: CDR1 LNHNV, CDR2 YYDKDF (reference sequence). Unmatched junction bases numbered 5, after V lost 3 bases and J lost 5 bases. The CDR3 covers 14 residues.

This clonotype was detected a few times. The chain uses TRBV6-1 and TRBJ2-5, with D uncertain. The CDR3 is 12 amino acids. Germline V lookup: CDR1 MNHNS, CDR2 SASEGT. V dropped 5 bases and J dropped 5 bases, with 9 bases sitting between them. In DNA form, the CDR3 reads TGTGCCAGCAGTCAGTCTTTGGAGACCCAGTACTTC. Translating it yields CASSQSLETQYF.

As regards this clonotype: At one boundary the junction diverges from the germline segment, which might be a read error. The chain uses TRBV19 and TRBJ2-1, with 14 bases matching TRBD2. The CDR3 runs to 16 residues. The germline V gene encodes CDR1 LNHDA and CDR2 SQIVND (reference sequence). This chain's CDR3 is CAGSRGLAGVLDEQFF. Written as DNA, the CDR3 is TGTGCCGGTAGTAGGGGACTAGCGGGAGTGCTCGATGAGCAGTTCTTC.

The table lists this clonotype with a count of one. The rearrangement uses TRBV27 and TRBJ2-5; D remains ambiguous. Deletions cut 0 bases from V and 3 bases from J, with 8 bases between. The germline V gene has CDR1 MNHEY and CDR2 SMNVEV (reference sequence). The CDR3 is 14 amino acids. The DNA of the CDR3 is TGTGCCAGCAGTTTATCGAGCGCGGAAGAGACCCAGTACTTC. It translates to CASSLSSAEETQYF.

This clonotype came up once. This chain links TRBV5-1 with TRBJ2-1, with TRBD2 identical over 8 bases. The CDR3 runs 11 residues. Germline V gene lookup returns CDR1 SGHRS and CDR2 YFSETQ. With V trimmed by 7 bases and J by 12 bases, 6 bases remained unmatched. The CDR3: CASLDRGGQFF. DNA of the CDR3: TGCGCCAGCCTAGATCGGGGGGGGCAGTTCTTC.

The chain combines TRBV20-1 with TRBJ1-2; 8 nucleotides agree with TRBD1. The CDR3 sequence is 15 residues long. The V gene's germline CDR1 is DFQATT and CDR2 SNEGSKA (reference sequence). V lost 4 bases and J lost 4; bases outside the gene matches: 11. The CDR3 nucleotides are TGCAGTGCTAAAGGGGCAGGGGGCCGCGGCTATGGCTACACCTTC. This codes for CSAKGAGGRGYGYTF.

J is TRBJ1-5 and V is TRBV27; 7 bases agree with TRBD1. The CDR3 runs 13 residues. CDR1 is MNHEY, CDR2 SMNVEV, per germline (reference sequence). V lost 7 bases and J lost 5; bases outside the gene matches: 5. The CDR3 nucleotides read TGTGCCAGCAAGGGACAGTTTGATCAGCCCCAGCATTTT. It is translated as CASKGQFDQPQHF.

The rearrangement joins TRBV28 to TRBJ2-5; TRBD2 matches at 10 bases. The CDR3 is 18 residues long. Germline loops: CDR1 MDHEN, CDR2 SYDVKM. Unmatched junction bases numbered 9, after V lost 1 base and J lost 1 base. The CDR3 is CASSLLIRQREGQETQYF. DNA of the CDR3: TGTGCCAGCAGTTTATTAATCAGGCAGCGGGAGGGCCAAGAGACCCAGTACTTC. The full variable domain, completed using reference TRBV28 and TRBJ2-5, is DVKVTQSSRYLVKRTGEKVFLECVQDMDHENMFWYRQDPGLGLRLIYFSYDVKMKEKGDIPEGYSVSREKKERFSLILESASTNQTSMYLCASSLLIRQREGQETQYFGPGTRLLVL.

V gene TRBV28 combines with J gene TRBJ2-7, with 8 bases matching TRBD1. Per germline, CDR1 MDHEN and CDR2 SYDVKM. The CDR3 has 16 residues. The ends lost 5 bases at V and 2 bases at J; junction bases unmatched: 11. CDR3 sequence (DNA): TGTGCCAGCAGTGCCCCCAGGACAGGGACTCCCTACGAGCAGTACTTC. Translating it yields CASSAPRTGTPYEQYF.